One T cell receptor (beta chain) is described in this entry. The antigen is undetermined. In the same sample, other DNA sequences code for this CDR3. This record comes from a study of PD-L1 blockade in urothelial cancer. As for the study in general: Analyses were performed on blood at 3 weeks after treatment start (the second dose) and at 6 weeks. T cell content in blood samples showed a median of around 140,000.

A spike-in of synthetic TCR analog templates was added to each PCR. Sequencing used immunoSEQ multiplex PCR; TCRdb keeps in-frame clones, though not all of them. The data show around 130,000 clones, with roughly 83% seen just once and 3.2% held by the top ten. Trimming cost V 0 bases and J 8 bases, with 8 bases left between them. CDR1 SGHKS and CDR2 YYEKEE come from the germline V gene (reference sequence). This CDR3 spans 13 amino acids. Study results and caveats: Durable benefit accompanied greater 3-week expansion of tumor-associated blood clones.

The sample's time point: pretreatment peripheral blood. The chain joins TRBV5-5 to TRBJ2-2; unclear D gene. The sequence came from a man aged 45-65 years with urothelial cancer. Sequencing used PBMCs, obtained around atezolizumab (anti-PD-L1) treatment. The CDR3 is CASSLGHPGELFF. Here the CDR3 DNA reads TGTGCCAGCAGCTTGGGGCATCCTGGGGAGCTGTTTTTT.